This T cell receptor beta chain came from a study of T cells and Merkel cell carcinoma outcomes. General study results and limits: In Merkel cell carcinoma, repertoire and T-cell density reportedly predicted outcomes.

For this clone: What it recognizes is unknown.

With 4 bases removed from V and 4 bases from J, the gap between germline ends came to 22 bases. The CDR3 is 17 amino acids. Germline V gene lookup returns CDR1 SEHNR and CDR2 FQNEAQ (reference sequence). Profiled with immunoSEQ multiplex PCR; TCRdb holds only in-frame clones, not every one. The table includes roughly 15,000 clones, roughly 79% detected once. The TCR was taken from a human donor with Merkel cell carcinoma. V usage is TRBV7-9 and J usage is TRBJ1-1; possible D gene TRBD1, 6 bases. Specimen: tumor tissue from Merkel cell carcinoma. CDR3 in amino acids: CASSSSTGEVTSTEAFF. CDR3 DNA: TGTGCCAGCAGCTCGTCGACAGGAGAGGTGACCAGCACTGAAGCTTTCTTT.